Listed below are T cell receptor beta chains from one sample, sequenced in a study of tumor and adjacent non-tumor tissue in lung cancer. TCRdb reprocessed the multiplex PCR reads with MiXCR, giving one entry per CDR3 protein. The table records around 70,000 distinct CDR3 sequences, roughly 72% of them present only once. The sequenced sample consisted of lung tumor tissue. These receptors came from a man aged 55 to 70 with non-small cell lung cancer. Each CDR3 is given with its conserved first and last residue. The D gene is left open where the match is weak. Expanded clones get a size class; other rows say once, few or many, or leave the size out.

. TRBJ2-1 TRBV6-5 15 . CVIAPPGVAYNEQFF TGTGTCATCGCCCCCCCCGGGGTAGCTTACAATGAGCAGTTCTTC
. TRBJ2-5 TRBV24-1 13 few CATRAGSGETQYF TGTGCCACCAGAGCAGGGTCGGGAGAGACCCAGTACTTC
TRBD2 TRBJ2-7 TRBV11-2 14 . CACNFLLAGYEQYF TGTGCCTGCAACTTCTTACTAGCGGGATACGAGCAGTACTTC
. TRBJ1-5 TRBV6-1 17 . CAISENRRALGGRPQHF TGTGCCATCAGTGAGAATCGGAGGGCGCTTGGTGGTCGGCCCCAGCATTTT
. TRBJ2-7 TRBV29-1 14 . CSVVGQGLTYEQYF TGCAGCGTTGTAGGCCAGGGGCTTACCTACGAGCAGTACTTC
. TRBJ2-7 TRBV5-4 13 few CASSLRGRNEQYF TGTGCCAGCAGCTTGAGGGGAAGAAACGAGCAGTACTTC
. TRBJ2-1 TRBV6-1 15 . CASNRSGDWYNEQFF TGTGCCAGCAATAGAAGTGGGGATTGGTACAATGAGCAGTTCTTC
TRBD1 TRBJ1-1 TRBV10-2 14 few CASSRDRVNTEAFF TGCGCCAGCAGTCGAGACAGGGTTAACACTGAAGCTTTCTTT
TRBD1 TRBJ2-1 TRBV12-3/TRBV12-4 15 once CASSQDRVHEDEQFF TGTGCCAGCAGCCAAGACAGGGTTCATGAGGATGAGCAGTTCTTC
. TRBJ1-1 TRBV30 15 . CAWETRMGMNTETFF TGTGCCTGGGAGACCCGAATGGGTATGAACACTGAAACTTTCTTT
. TRBJ1-1 TRBV20-1 14 . CSAPSGFDRNGAFF TGCAGTGCCCCCTCGGGGTTTGATAGAAATGGAGCTTTCTTT
. TRBJ2-1 TRBV29-1 14 . CIVEDPGTYNEQLF TGCATCGTTGAAGATCCAGGAACCTACAATGAGCAGTTATTC
. TRBJ1-2 TRBV29-1 13 . CSVGPGILYDYTF TGCAGCGTTGGACCCGGGATCTTATACGACTACACCTTC
. TRBJ2-7 TRBV30 13 . CAWSEGEFNEQYF TGTGCCTGGAGTGAAGGGGAGTTCAACGAGCAGTACTTC
. TRBJ2-7 TRBV10-3 11 once CTMSGLYEQYF TGTACCATGTCAGGACTTTACGAGCAGTACTTC
. TRBJ2-1 TRBV5-1 16 . CTCSREQVNSYNEQFF TGCACCTGCAGCCGGGAGCAAGTTAACTCCTACAATGAGCAGTTCTTC
. TRBJ2-3 TRBV11-3 16 . CASSSGLVDSTETQYF TGTGCCAGCAGCTCCGGGCTAGTTGATAGCACAGAAACGCAGTATTTT
. TRBJ1-4 TRBV12-3/TRBV12-4 17 many CASSSYPRQEGNGKLFF TGTGCCAGCAGTTCTTACCCCCGACAGGAAGGAAATGGAAAACTGTTTTTT
TRBD2 TRBJ2-1 TRBV2 14 . CVCGGTSGEVEQFF TGTGTCTGCGGAGGGACTAGCGGGGAAGTTGAGCAGTTCTTC
. TRBJ2-7 TRBV11-3 15 . CASSARQGPKYEQYF TGTGCCAGCAGCGCCCGACAAGGTCCAAAGTACGAGCAGTACTTC
. TRBJ1-2 TRBV6-1 12 many CASRGQIYGYTF TGTGCCAGCAGAGGACAGATCTATGGCTACACCTTC
TRBD2 TRBJ2-1 TRBV20-1 15 . CSAKIGLAGYNEQFF TGCAGTGCTAAAATAGGGCTAGCGGGATACAATGAGCAGTTCTTC
. TRBJ1-1 TRBV28 14 . CANSRGGGSTEAFF TGTGCCAACTCTCGGGGGGGCGGTAGCACTGAAGCTTTCTTT
. TRBJ1-1 TRBV6-5 15 . CGSSYSRRDGAEAFF TGTGGTAGCAGTTACTCCCGCAGGGATGGTGCTGAAGCTTTCTTT
TRBD2 TRBJ2-2 TRBV20-1 13 . CRTRGLESGELFF TGCAGGACTAGGGGACTAGAATCCGGGGAGCTGTTTTTT
TRBD1 TRBJ1-3 TRBV6-2/TRBV6-3 16 once CASSYRGTDRPHTIYF TGTGCCAGCAGTTATCGCGGGACAGATAGACCACACACCATATATTTT
. TRBJ1-4 TRBV6-1 12 many CASSELTEKLFF TGTGCCAGCAGTGAACTTACGGAAAAACTGTTTTTT
TRBD1 TRBJ1-1 TRBV20-1 14 . CNAVSRGTNTEAFF TGCAATGCTGTCTCCAGGGGGACGAACACTGAAGCTTTCTTT
TRBD2 TRBJ2-1 TRBV5-6 18 once CTSILGTSGRSSYNEQFF TGTACCAGCATCTTGGGGACTAGCGGGAGGAGCTCCTACAATGAGCAGTTCTTC
TRBD2 TRBJ2-2 TRBV12-3/TRBV12-4 14 . CSSSSGLVVGELFF TGTAGCAGCAGTTCGGGACTAGTGGTCGGAGAGCTGTTTTTT
. TRBJ2-3 TRBV20-1 18 . CSAGPPTSRGTPKDTQYF TGCAGTGCTGGACCACCGACTAGTCGGGGGACTCCAAAAGATACGCAGTATTTT
TRBD1 TRBJ2-7 TRBV6-5 15 . CDSSYGVGQVYEQYF TGTGACAGCAGTTATGGGGTTGGACAGGTTTACGAGCAGTACTTT
. TRBJ2-7 TRBV12-3/TRBV12-4 13 . CASSLVAPHGEYF TGTGCCAGCAGTTTAGTCGCCCCGCACGGGGAGTACTTC
TRBD2 TRBJ2-2 TRBV6-1 15 . CVSSELAGVTGELFF TGTGTCAGCAGTGAATTAGCGGGAGTCACTGGGGAGCTGTTTTTT
. TRBJ2-2 TRBV6-2/TRBV6-3 14 once CASSYLRSSGELFF TGTGCCAGTAGTTACTTAAGGTCCTCCGGGGAGCTGTTTTTT
. TRBJ2-2 TRBV6-5 12 many CASSYRGRELFF TGTGCCAGCAGTTACAGAGGACGGGAGCTGTTTTTT
TRBD2 TRBJ2-2 TRBV20-1 14 few CSAPPNGRTGELFF TGCAGTGCCCCGCCTAACGGGAGGACCGGGGAGCTGTTTTTT
. TRBJ1-5 TRBV28 14 . CASSLVRVNRPQHF TGTGCCAGCAGTTTAGTCAGGGTAAATCGGCCCCAGCACTTT
. TRBJ1-2 TRBV28 14 many CASTPGGSGYGYTF TGTGCCAGCACCCCGGGAGGGAGCGGCTATGGCTACACCTTC
. TRBJ1-5 TRBV10-3 13 . CAISSRDSDTQHF TGTGCCATCAGTTCGAGGGATTCAGATACGCAGCATTTT
TRBD1 TRBJ2-1 TRBV29-1 14 . CNVDRETGGNVQFF TGCAACGTCGACAGGGAAACTGGCGGCAATGTACAGTTCTTC
. TRBJ1-1 TRBV6-5 13 many CASSYGVGYEAFF TGTGCCAGCAGTTATGGGGTCGGATATGAAGCTTTCTTT
TRBD2 TRBJ2-2 TRBV6-5 18 . CASSYRTLTGGTIGELFF TGTGCCAGCAGTTACAGGACGTTAACGGGAGGGACCATCGGGGAGCTGTTTTTT
. TRBJ2-2 TRBV11-2 14 . CASRAVPNTGELFF TGTGCCAGCCGGGCGGTACCGAACACCGGGGAGCTGTTTTTT
TRBD1 TRBJ2-3 TRBV2 17 . CASSKTRAGGGTDTQYF TGTGCCAGCAGTAAAACCCGTGCAGGGGGAGGCACAGATACGCAGTATTTT
. TRBJ1-1 TRBV6-5 15 . CARSYSRKGGAEAFF TGTGCCAGGAGTTACTCCCGCAAGGGCGGGGCTGAAGCTTTCTTT
. TRBJ1-1 TRBV2 13 . CASSRGENTEAFF TGTGCCAGCAGTAGGGGGGAGAACACTGAAGCTTTCTTT
. TRBJ1-4 TRBV18 15 . CASSPSGGRNEKLFF TGTGCCAGCTCACCGTCTGGCGGTCGTAATGAAAAACTGTTTTTT
TRBD1 TRBJ2-3 TRBV20-1 12 . CSASTGTDKQYF TGTAGTGCTAGCACAGGGACAGATAAGCAGTATTTT
. TRBJ2-3 TRBV12-3/TRBV12-4 12 . CTGSPSLGTQYF TGTACCGGCAGTCCCTCTCTGGGTACGCAGTATTTT
TRBD2 TRBJ2-3 TRBV20-1 14 . CSARDVGLADTQYF TGCAGTGCTAGAGACGTAGGACTAGCAGATACGCAGTATTTT
. TRBJ2-6 TRBV28 17 . CASESLLRGPGANVLTF TGTGCCAGCGAAAGTTTACTGCGGGGGCCTGGGGCCAACGTCCTGACTTTC
. TRBJ2-6 TRBV6-6 14 . CASGAGNGANLMTF TGTGCCAGCGGGGCAGGGAACGGGGCCAACCTCATGACTTTC
. TRBJ1-5 TRBV6-1 15 . CASSVGSAGDQPQHF TGTGCCAGCAGTGTAGGGTCGGCAGGCGACCAGCCCCAGCATTTT
. TRBJ1-1 TRBV20-1 15 . CSARRTVPMNTEAFF TGCAGTGCTAGAAGGACAGTGCCGATGAACACTGAAGCTTTCTTT
. TRBJ2-5 TRBV24-1 13 . CATRAESGETQYF TGTGCCACCAGAGCAGAGTCGGGAGAGACCCAGTACTTC
TRBD2 TRBJ2-1 TRBV12-3/TRBV12-4 15 . CANSFPQRDHNEQSF TGTGCCAATAGTTTCCCTCAGCGGGACCACAATGAGCAGTCCTTC
. TRBJ2-3 TRBV20-1 18 . CSAGPPTSHGAPTDTQYF TGCAGTGCTGGACCACCGACTAGTCATGGGGCTCCCACAGATACGCAGTATTTT
. TRBJ2-3 TRBV20-1 14 many CSAREQLGEDTQYF TGCAGTGCTAGAGAGCAACTAGGGGAAGATACGCAGTATTTT
TRBD2 TRBJ2-1 TRBV20-1 16 . CNARHLLAGGPNEQFF TGCAATGCTAGACATCTACTAGCGGGAGGGCCCAATGAGCAGTTCTTC